What follows is one T cell receptor beta chain and its context. This sample was taken from a study of shared T cell receptors in the human thymus. The junction had 2 bases not matched to a gene; V was cut back by 2 bases and J by 11 bases. There are 11 residues in the CDR3. CDR1 is DFQATT, CDR2 SNEGSKA, per germline (reference sequence). Here immunoSEQ multiplex PCR was the method, and the copy in TCRdb shows in-frame clones only, minus some. The repertoire consists of under 850,000 clones, with approximately 88% occurring once and the leading ten covering around 0.0099%. These same data were also listed under a study on human thymus T cells. In that study: Among the donors, all were healthy Finnish infants having corrective surgery for congenital heart defects. Corrective cardiac operations yielded the resected thymus tissue. Thymic as well as blood repertoires seemed to favor certain V and J genes unevenly. Unrelated individuals were reported by related research to share highly overlapping thymic repertoires.

Sequencing was carried out using thymocytes. V is TRBV20-1 and J is TRBJ1-1; 10 bases align to TRBD1. The sequence was collected from a boy under three years old with a congenital heart defect. In DNA, the CDR3 is TGCAGTGCTAGACAGACAGGGGGCGCTTTCTTT. It codes for CSARQTGGAFF.